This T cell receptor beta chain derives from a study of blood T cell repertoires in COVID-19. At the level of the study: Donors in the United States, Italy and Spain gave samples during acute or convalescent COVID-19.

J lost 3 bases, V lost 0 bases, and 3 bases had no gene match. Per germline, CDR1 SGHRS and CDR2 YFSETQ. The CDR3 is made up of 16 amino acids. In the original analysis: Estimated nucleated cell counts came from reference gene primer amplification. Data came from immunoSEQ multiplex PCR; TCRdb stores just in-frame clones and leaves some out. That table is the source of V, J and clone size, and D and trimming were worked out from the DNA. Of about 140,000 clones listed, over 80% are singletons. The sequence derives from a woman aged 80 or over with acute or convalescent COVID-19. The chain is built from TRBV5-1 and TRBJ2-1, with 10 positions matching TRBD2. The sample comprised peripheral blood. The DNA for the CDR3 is TGCGCCAGCAGCTTGGCTAGGACTAGCGGCTACAATGAGCAGTTCTTC. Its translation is CASSLARTSGYNEQFF.